The T cell receptor (beta chain) under discussion was sequenced for a study of shared clonotypes between healthy human individuals (dated by TCRdb to about 2020). As for the study more broadly: A few men and two women, aged 18 to 49 years, made up the cohort. Per donor, three plates each were used for CD4 naive and CD4 memory, two for CD8 naive, and one for CD8 memory. To estimate repertoire size and how much clonotype sharing occurs between individuals, the study deeply sequenced the blood TCR repertoires of five or six healthy adults. To increase sequencing depth and limit assay-specific biases, different laboratories used diverse techniques to prepare libraries and sequence TCR repertoires. Per donor, leukapheresis produced somewhere between about 0.94 and 9.5 billion PBMCs. The paper as a whole reports these results and caveats: The small number of donors limited the genetic and exposure-history diversity represented. Based on pairwise subsampling, the degree of clonotype sharing among donors was expected to be affected by sequencing depth. Sampling was restricted to blood, and TCR repertoires in tissue are likely to differ from TCR repertoires in blood. When several donors were compared, the shared fraction of clonotypes was approximately 5% for naive CD4, roughly 3.4% for naive CD8, 2.3% for memory CD4, and 0.3% to 0.5% for memory CD8. Naive subsets generally had larger estimated clonotype richness than memory subsets did. Even with the large sequencing depth, rarefaction of the sorted-subset datasets indicated that sequencing was incomplete. Higher generation probabilities were observed for clonotypes shared by all four sorted-subset donors than for non-shared clonotypes.

Of note for this clone: Its antigen target is currently unknown. At one of its ends the junction is not consistent with the germline gene, which may arise from a read error.

The CDR3 goes from the cysteine to the phenylalanine over 14 residues. Of all the DNA, just the CDR3 is kept, 42 bases in frame from base 1. From the germline V gene (reference sequence), CDR1 is SEHNR and CDR2 is FQNEAQ. For the CD8 naive samples, CD45RO-negative cells were positively selected for CCR7, yielding a CD45RA+CCR7+ population from which TemRA cells were excluded. Donors were healthy HIV-negative adults with no recently reported acute infections or vaccinations. Every donor was a Caucasian adult residing in Nashville, Tennessee, USA. Blood was obtained by leukapheresis, after which PBMCs were separated by Ficoll-Histopaque density gradient centrifugation and cryopreserved in liquid nitrogen vapor phase. Purity and quantity of every magnetically sorted T cell population were checked by analytical flow cytometry. Genomic DNA was isolated from each sorted fraction and quantified by UV absorbance on a Nanodrop 2000c.

Using the deep immunoSEQ assay, TCR CDR3 regions were amplified from genomic DNA by multiplex PCR. Genomic DNA extracted from each cell subset was distributed evenly over all wells of several immunoSEQ 96-well plates, and each plate served as one replicate. For sorted subsets, around 0.2 ug genomic DNA, equal to 30,000 to 35,000 T cell genomes, was loaded into each replicate PCR. Purified libraries were measured with a Qubit 3.0 fluorometer, size-checked on a Bioanalyzer 2100, and measured again with the KAPA Library Quantification kit. Every immunoSEQ 96-well plate was sequenced on a dedicated single-read 150-cycle Illumina NextSeq 550 flow cell. The original methods were these. The immunoSEQ output contained only junctional sequences without quality scores, so filtering could not match that applied to full-length reads. Sequences were annotated with PyIR, a Python wrapper for IgBLAST v1.9, using IMGT germline references to assign V/J genes and CDR3. Reads were removed for weak V/J assignments (E-value above 1e-6), missing CDR3, stop codons, out-of-frame junctions, or ambiguous translated residues. V3J clonotypes were defined as sequences sharing an identical inferred V gene, J gene, and CDR3 amino acid sequence. Percentage overlap between repertoires was calculated by dividing the number of shared unique clonotypes by the size of the smaller repertoire. Three approaches were used to assess repertoire richness: RTK rarefaction, the Chao1 estimator, and Recon v2.1 estimates of unobserved clonotypes. Generation probabilities were computed with OLGA for all TCRbeta clonotypes obtained by the gDNA method from several donors. This immuneACCESS table, as held by TCRdb, lists in-frame sequences with V and J called but not all clones. Of the missing ones, under half trace to an unresolved V gene in checked studies; the others have no known cause. V, J and clone size are taken as reported in that table, and D and trimming were inferred from the DNA itself. The sample table records about 800,000 clones; 95% to 97% of these occur just once. Around 0.25% of the sample goes to the ten largest clones.

The receptor comes from a man between 25 and 39 years old in good health. The material sequenced was naive CD8+ T cells sorted from blood. In light of the paper, this sample's cell subset or site label describes: CD45RA+CCR7+. The rearrangement combines TRBV7-9 with TRBJ2-1, and 7 junctional nucleotides match TRBD1. The CDR3 protein is CASRFGTEDNEQFF. In nucleotides, the sequence is TGTGCCAGCCGCTTCGGGACAGAGGACAATGAGCAGTTCTTC.